The entry below gives a single T cell receptor (beta chain) sequence along with its context. Antigen unknown. Sequencing used immunoSEQ multiplex PCR; TCRdb keeps in-frame clones, though not all of them. The sample has about 100,000 clones, over 75% seen once. This sample was taken from a study of graft-versus-host responses after intestinal transplantation. At the level of the study: All of the recipients had induction that used anti-thymocyte globulin, then tacrolimus and steroids for two to three years.

Study-wide results and caveats: Recipient marrow contained GvH clones, some of which appeared first in ileum or blood. Elevated graft-versus-host to host-versus-graft clonal ratios in allografts were recorded for patients with graft-donor T cell macrochimerism.

In germline, CDR1 is SGHTA, CDR2 FQGNSA. Between the trimmed V and J ends, which lost 1 base and 7 bases, there was a span of 11 bases. The CDR3 sequence is 15 residues long. This TCR was sampled from a human donor who was the organ donor for an intestinal transplant. Source: unstimulated CD4+ T cells sorted from spleen or lymph node cells, taken before transplant. The chain combines TRBV7-2 with TRBJ1-6; no clear D. The CDR3 sequence is CASSLDNRNNSPLHF. CDR3 bases: TGTGCCAGCAGCTTAGATAACAGAAACAATTCACCCCTCCACTTT.